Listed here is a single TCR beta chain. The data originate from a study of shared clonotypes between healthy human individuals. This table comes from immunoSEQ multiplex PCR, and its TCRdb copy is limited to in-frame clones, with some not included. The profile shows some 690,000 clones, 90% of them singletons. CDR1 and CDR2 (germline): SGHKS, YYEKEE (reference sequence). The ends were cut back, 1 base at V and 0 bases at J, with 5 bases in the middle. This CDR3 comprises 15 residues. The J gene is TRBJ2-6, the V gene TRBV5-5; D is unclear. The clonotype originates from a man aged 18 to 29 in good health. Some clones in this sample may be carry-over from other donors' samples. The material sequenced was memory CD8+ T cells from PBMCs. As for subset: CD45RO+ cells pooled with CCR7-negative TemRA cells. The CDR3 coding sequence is TGTGCCAGCAGCTTGTCGAACTCTGGGGCCAACGTCCTGACTTTC. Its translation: CASSLSNSGANVLTF.